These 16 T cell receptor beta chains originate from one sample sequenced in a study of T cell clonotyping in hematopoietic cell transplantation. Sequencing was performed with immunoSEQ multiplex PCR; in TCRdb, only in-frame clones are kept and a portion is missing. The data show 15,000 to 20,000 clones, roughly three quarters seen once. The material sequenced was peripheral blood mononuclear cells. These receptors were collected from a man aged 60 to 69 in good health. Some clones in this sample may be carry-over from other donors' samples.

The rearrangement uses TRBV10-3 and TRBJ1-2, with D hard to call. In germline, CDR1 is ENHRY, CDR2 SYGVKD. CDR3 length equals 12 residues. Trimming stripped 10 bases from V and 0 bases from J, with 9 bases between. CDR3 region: CATQAANYGYTF. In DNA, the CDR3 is TGTGCCACCCAGGCAGCTAACTATGGCTACACCTTC.

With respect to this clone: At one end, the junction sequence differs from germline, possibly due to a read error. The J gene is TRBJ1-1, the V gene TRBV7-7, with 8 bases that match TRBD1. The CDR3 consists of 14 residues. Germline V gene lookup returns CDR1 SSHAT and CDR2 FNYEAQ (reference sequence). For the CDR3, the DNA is TGTGCTAGCAGCCACTACAGGGGGACCACTGAAGCTTTCTTT. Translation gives CASSHYRGTTEAFF.

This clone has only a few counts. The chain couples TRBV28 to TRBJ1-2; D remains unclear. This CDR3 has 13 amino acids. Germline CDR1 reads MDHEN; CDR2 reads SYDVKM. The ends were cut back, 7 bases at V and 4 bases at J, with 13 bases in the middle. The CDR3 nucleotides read TGTGCCAGCACCCCACCTCTGGGCTATGGCTACACCTTC. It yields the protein CASTPPLGYGYTF.

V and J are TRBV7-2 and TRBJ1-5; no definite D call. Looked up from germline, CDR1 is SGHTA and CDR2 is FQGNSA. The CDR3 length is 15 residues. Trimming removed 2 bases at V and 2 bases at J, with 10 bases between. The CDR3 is CASSLSGRGNQPQHF. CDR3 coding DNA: TGTGCCAGCAGCTTAAGCGGGAGGGGCAATCAGCCCCAGCATTTT. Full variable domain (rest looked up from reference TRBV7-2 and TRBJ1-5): GAGVSQSPSNKVTEKGKDVELRCDPISGHTALYWYRQSLGQGLEFLIYFQGNSAPDKSGLPSDRFSAERTGGSVSTLTIQRTQQEDSAVYLCASSLSGRGNQPQHFGDGTRLSIL.

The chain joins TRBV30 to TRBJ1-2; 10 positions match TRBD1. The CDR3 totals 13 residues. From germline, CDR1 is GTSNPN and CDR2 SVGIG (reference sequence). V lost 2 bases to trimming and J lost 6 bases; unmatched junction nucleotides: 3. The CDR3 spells CAWSPDRGNGYTF. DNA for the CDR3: TGTGCCTGGAGTCCGGACAGGGGGAATGGCTACACCTTC. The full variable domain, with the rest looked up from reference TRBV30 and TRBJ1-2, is SQTIHQWPATLVQPVGSPLSLECTVEGTSNPNLYWYRQAAGRGLQLLFYSVGIGQISSEVPQNLSASRPQDRQFILSSKKLLLSDSGFYLCAWSPDRGNGYTFGSGTRLTVV.

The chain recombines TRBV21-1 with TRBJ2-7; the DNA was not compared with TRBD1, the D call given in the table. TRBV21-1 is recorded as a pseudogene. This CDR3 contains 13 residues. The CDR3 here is CASSPRPDNEQYF. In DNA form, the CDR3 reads TGTGCCAGCAGCCCCCGACCAGACAACGAGCAGTACTTC.

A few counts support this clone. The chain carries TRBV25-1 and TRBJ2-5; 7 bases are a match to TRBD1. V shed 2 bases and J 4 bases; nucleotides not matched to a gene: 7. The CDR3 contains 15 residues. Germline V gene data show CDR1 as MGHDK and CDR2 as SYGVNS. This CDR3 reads CASSEGNHRGETQYF. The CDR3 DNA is TGTGCCAGCAGTGAAGGAAACCACAGGGGAGAGACCCAGTACTTC.

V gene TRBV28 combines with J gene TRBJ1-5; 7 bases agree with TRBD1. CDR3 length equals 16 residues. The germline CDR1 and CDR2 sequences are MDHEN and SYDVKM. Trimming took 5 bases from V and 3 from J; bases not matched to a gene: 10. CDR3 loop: CASSPNTGVLNQPQHF. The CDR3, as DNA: TGTGCCAGCAGTCCAAATACAGGGGTACTCAATCAGCCCCAGCATTTT. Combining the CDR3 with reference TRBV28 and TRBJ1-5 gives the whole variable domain DVKVTQSSRYLVKRTGEKVFLECVQDMDHENMFWYRQDPGLGLRLIYFSYDVKMKEKGDIPEGYSVSREKKERFSLILESASTNQTSMYLCASSPNTGVLNQPQHFGDGTRLSIL.

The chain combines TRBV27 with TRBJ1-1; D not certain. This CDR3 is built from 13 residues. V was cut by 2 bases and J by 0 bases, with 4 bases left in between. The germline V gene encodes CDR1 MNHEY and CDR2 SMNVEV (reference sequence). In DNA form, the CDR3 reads TGTGCCAGCAGTTTAGCCTTGAACACTGAAGCTTTCTTT. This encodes CASSLALNTEAFF.

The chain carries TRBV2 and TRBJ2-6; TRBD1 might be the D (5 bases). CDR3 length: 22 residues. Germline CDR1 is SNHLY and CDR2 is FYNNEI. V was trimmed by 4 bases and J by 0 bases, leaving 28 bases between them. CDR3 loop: CASSADTDERQLRFSGANVLTF. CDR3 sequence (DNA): TGTGCCAGCAGTGCGGATACAGACGAAAGACAGTTACGGTTCTCTGGGGCCAACGTCCTGACTTTC.

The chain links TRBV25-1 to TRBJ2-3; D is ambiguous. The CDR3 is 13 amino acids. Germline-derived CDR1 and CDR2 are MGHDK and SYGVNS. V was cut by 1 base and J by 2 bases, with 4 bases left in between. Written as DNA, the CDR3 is TGTGCCAGCAGTGAATGGGTCACAGATACGCAGTATTTT. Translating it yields CASSEWVTDTQYF.

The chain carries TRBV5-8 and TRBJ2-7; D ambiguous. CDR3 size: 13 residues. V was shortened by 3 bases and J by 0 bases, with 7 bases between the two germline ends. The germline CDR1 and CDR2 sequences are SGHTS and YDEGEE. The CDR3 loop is CASSSRTSYEQYF. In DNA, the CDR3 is TGTGCCAGCAGCTCCCGGACCTCCTACGAGCAGTACTTC. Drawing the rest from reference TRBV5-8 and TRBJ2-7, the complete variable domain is EAGVTQSPTHLIKTRGQQATLRCSPISGHTSVYWYQQALGLGLQFLLWYDEGEERNRGNFPPRFSGRQFPNYSSELNVNALELEDSALYLCASSSRTSYEQYFGPGTRLTVT.

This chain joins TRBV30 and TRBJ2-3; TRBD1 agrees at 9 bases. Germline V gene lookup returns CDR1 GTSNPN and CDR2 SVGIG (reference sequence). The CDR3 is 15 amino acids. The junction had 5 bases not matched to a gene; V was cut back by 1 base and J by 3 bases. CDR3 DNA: TGTGCCTGGAGTGAGGGACAGGGTTCGACAGATACGCAGTATTTT. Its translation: CAWSEGQGSTDTQYF.

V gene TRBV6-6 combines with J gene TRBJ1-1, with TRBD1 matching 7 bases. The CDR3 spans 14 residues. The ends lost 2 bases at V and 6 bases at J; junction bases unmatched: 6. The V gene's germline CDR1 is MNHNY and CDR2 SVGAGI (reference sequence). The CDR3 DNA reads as TGTGCCAGCAGTTACCCCGGGACAGCGGCTGAAGCTTTCTTT. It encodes CASSYPGTAAEAFF.

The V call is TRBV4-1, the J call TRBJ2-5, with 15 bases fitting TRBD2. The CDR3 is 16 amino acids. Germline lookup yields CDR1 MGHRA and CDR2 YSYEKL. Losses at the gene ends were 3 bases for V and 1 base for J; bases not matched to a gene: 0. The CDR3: CASSQGLAGGQETQYF. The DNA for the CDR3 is TGCGCCAGCAGCCAGGGACTAGCGGGGGGCCAAGAGACCCAGTACTTC.

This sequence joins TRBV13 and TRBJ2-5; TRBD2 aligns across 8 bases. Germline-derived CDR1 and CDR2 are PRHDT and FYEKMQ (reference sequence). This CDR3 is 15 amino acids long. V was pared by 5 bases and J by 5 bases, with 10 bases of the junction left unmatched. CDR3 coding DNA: TGTGCCAGCAGCCCAACCCGAGCGGGGGAGGAGACCCAGTACTTC. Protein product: CASSPTRAGEETQYF. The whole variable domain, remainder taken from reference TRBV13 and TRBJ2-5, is AAGVIQSPRHLIKEKRETATLKCYPIPRHDTVYWYQQGPGQDPQFLISFYEKMQSDKGSIPDRFSAQQFSDYHSELNMSSLELGDSALYFCASSPTRAGEETQYFGPGTRLLVL.